This T cell receptor (beta chain) was observed in a study of cytomegalovirus exposure and HLA in healthy donors. The germline CDR1 and CDR2 sequences are GTSNPN and SVGIG (reference sequence). The V end was cut by 5 bases, the J end by 7 bases, with 8 bases between. The CDR3 is 10 amino acids. The PCR used 60 Vbeta and 13 Jbeta primers. The table came from immunoSEQ multiplex PCR; TCRdb's copy has only in-frame clones and leaves some out. The table has under 200,000 clones, 70% to 90% seen once. Input material: PBMCs. V is TRBV30 and J is TRBJ1-2; D unresolved. The clonotype comes from a woman aged 45-65 years in good health and CMV-seronegative. CDR3 sequence (DNA): TGTGCCTGGGGCGGTTTTGGCTACACCTTC. Protein: CAWGGFGYTF. Drawing the rest from reference TRBV30 and TRBJ1-2, the complete variable domain is SQTIHQWPATLVQPVGSPLSLECTVEGTSNPNLYWYRQAAGRGLQLLFYSVGIGQISSEVPQNLSASRPQDRQFILSSKKLLLSDSGFYLCAWGGFGYTFGSGTRLTVV.